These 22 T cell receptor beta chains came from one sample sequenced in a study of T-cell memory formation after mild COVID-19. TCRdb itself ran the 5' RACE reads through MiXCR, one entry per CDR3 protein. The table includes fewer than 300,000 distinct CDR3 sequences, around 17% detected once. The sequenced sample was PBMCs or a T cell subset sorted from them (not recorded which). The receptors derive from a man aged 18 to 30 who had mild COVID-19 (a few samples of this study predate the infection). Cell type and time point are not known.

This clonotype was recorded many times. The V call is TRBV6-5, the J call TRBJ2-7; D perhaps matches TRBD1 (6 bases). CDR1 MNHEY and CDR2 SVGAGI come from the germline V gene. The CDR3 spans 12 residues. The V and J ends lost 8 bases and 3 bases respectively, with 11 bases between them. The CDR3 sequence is CASPIRGYEQYV. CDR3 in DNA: TGTGCCAGCCCTATCAGGGGCTACGAGCAGTACGTC.

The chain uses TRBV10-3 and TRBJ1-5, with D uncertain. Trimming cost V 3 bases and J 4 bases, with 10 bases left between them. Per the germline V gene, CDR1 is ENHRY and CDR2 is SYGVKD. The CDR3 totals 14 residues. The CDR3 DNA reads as TGTGCCATCAGTGAAGATCTGATGAATCAGCCCCAGCATTTT. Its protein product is CAISEDLMNQPQHF.

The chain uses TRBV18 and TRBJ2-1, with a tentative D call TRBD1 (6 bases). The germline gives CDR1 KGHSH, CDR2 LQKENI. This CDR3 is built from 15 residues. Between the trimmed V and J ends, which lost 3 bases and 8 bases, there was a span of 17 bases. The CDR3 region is CASSPGQPVADEQFF. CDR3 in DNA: TGTGCCAGCTCACCCGGACAGCCCGTTGCGGATGAGCAGTTCTTC.

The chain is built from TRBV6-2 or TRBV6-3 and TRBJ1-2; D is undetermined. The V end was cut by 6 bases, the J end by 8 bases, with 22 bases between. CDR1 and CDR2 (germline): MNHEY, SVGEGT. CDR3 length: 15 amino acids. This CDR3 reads CASRPLIRVDSGYTF. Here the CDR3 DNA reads TGTGCCAGCAGACCCCTCATCAGAGTCGACTCCGGCTACACCTTC.

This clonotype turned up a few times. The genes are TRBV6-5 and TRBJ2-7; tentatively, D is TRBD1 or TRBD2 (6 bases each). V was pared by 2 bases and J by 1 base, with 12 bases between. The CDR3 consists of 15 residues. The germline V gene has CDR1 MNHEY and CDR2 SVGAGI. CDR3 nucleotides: TGTGCCAGCAGTTACAGGGGGGACACTTCCTACGAGCAGTACTTC. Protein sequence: CASSYRGDTSYEQYF.

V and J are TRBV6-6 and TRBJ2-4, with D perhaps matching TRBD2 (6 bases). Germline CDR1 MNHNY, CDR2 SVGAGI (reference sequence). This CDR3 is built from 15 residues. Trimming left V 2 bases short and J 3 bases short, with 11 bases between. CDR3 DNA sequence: TGTGCCAGCAGTTACGGGGGGTCTGTCAAAAACATTCAGTACTTC. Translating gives CASSYGGSVKNIQYF.

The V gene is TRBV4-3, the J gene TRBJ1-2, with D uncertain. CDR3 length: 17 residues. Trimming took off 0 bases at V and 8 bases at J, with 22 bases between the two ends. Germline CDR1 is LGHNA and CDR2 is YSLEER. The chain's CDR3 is CASSQDSSGRVPSGYTF. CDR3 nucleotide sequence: TGCGCCAGCAGCCAAGATAGCTCGGGCCGAGTGCCGTCAGGCTACACCTTC.

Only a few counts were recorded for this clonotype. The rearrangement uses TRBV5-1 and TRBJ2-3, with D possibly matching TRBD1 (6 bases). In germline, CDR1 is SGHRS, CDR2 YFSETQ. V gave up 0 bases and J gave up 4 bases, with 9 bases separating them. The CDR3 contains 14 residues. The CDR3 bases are TGCGCCAGCAGCTTGGGGACAGTGGCAGATACGCAGTATTTT. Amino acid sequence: CASSLGTVADTQYF.

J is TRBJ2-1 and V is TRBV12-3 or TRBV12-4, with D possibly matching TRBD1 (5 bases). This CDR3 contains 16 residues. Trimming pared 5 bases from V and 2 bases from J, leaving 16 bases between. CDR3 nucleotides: TGTGCCAGCAGTCCTTCCGGTGGCAGGGCCTACAATGAGCAGTTCTTC. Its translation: CASSPSGGRAYNEQFF.

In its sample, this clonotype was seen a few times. CDR3 sequence: CASSQGQGAPYGYTF. Here the CDR3 DNA reads TGTGCCAGCAGCCAAGGACAGGGAGCACCCTATGGCTACACCTTC. J is TRBJ1-2 and V is TRBV4-2; 7 bases are shared with TRBD1. The CDR3 is 15 residues long. CDR1 and CDR2 (germline): LGHNA, YNFKEQ. J was trimmed by 4 bases and V by 1 base; bases with no gene match: 6.

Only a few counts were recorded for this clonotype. The CDR3 loop reads CSILVSGGNIQYF. DNA of the CDR3: TGCAGCATCTTGGTTTCGGGAGGAAACATTCAGTACTTC. The V gene is TRBV29-1, the J gene TRBJ2-4; TRBD2 matches 7 bases. Germline CDR1 reads SQVTM; CDR2 reads ANQGSEA. The trim removed 8 bases at V and 6 bases at J, leaving 10 bases unmatched. The CDR3 has 13 amino acids.

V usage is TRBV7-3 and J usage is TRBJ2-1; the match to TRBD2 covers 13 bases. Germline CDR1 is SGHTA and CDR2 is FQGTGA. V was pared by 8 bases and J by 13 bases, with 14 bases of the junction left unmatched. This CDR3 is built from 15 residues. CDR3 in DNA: TGTGCCAGCTCCGTGACTAGCGGGGGGCAAAAAGTTCAGTTCTTC. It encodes CASSVTSGGQKVQFF.

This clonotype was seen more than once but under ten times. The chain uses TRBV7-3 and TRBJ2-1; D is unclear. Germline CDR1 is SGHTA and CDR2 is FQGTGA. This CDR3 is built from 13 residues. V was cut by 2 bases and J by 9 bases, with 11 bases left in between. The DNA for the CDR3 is TGTGCCAGCAGCTTAGTCTCGGGTTCTGAGCAGTTCTTC. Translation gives CASSLVSGSEQFF.

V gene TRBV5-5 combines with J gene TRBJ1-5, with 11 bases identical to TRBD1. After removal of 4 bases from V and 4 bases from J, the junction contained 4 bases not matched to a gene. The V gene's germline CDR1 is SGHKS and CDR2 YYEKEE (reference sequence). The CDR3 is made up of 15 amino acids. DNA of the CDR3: TGTGCCAGCAGCCGGGACAGGGGGGTAAATCAGCCCCAGCATTTT. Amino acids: CASSRDRGVNQPQHF. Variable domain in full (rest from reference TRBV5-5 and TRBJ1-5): DAGVTQSPTHLIKTRGQQVTLRCSPISGHKSVSWYQQVLGQGPQFIFQYYEKEERGRGNFPDRFSARQFPNYSSELNVNALLLGDSALYLCASSRDRGVNQPQHFGDGTRLSIL.

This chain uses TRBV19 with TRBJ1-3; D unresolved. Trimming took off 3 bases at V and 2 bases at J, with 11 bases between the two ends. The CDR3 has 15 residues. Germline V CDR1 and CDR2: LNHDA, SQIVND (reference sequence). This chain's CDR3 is CASSMERIPGNTIYF. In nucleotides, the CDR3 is TGTGCCAGTAGTATGGAGAGGATACCTGGAAACACCATATATTTT.

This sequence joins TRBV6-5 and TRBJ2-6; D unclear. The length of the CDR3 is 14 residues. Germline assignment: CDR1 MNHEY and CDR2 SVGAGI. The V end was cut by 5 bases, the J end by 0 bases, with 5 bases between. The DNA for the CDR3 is TGTGCCAGCAGTAGCTTCTCTGGGGCCAACGTCCTGACTTTC. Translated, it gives CASSSFSGANVLTF.

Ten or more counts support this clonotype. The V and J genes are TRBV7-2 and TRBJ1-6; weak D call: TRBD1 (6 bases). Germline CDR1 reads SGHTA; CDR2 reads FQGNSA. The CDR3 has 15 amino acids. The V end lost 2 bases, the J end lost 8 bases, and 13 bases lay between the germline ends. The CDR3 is CASSLSPRGDSPLHF. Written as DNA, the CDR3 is TGTGCCAGCAGCTTATCCCCCAGGGGAGATTCACCCCTCCACTTT.

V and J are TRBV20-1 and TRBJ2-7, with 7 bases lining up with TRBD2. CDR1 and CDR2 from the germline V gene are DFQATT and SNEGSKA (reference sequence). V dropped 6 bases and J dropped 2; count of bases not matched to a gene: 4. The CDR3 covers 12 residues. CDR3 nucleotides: TGCAGTGCCGGGGGGACCACCTACGAGCAGTACGTC. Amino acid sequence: CSAGGTTYEQYV.

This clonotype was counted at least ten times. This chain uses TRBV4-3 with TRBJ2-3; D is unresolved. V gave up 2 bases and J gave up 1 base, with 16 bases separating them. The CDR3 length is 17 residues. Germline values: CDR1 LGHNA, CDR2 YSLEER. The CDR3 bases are TGCGCCAGCAGCCAAACATGGCGAGTTCAGGGCACAGATACGCAGTATTTT. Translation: CASSQTWRVQGTDTQYF.

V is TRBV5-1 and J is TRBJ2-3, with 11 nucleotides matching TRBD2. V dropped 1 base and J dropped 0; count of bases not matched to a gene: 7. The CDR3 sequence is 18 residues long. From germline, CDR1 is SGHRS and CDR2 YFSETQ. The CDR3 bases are TGCGCCAGCAGCTTGCTACTAGCGGGGGTTTCTAGCACAGATACGCAGTATTTT. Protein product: CASSLLLAGVSSTDTQYF.

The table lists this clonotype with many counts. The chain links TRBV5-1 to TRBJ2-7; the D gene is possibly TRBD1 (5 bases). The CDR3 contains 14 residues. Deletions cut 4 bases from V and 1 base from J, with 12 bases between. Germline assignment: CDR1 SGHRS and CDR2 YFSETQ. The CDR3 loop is CASSPDIGSYEQYF. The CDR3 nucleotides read TGCGCCAGCAGCCCGGACATTGGATCCTACGAGCAGTACTTC.

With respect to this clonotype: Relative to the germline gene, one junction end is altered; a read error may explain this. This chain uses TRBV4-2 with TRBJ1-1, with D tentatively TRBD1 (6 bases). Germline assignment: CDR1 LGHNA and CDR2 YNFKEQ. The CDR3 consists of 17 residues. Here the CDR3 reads CASSQDSQGGLKTEAFF. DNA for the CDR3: TGTGCCAGCAGCCAAGACTCCCAAGGGGGGCTGAAGACTGAAGCTTTCTTT.